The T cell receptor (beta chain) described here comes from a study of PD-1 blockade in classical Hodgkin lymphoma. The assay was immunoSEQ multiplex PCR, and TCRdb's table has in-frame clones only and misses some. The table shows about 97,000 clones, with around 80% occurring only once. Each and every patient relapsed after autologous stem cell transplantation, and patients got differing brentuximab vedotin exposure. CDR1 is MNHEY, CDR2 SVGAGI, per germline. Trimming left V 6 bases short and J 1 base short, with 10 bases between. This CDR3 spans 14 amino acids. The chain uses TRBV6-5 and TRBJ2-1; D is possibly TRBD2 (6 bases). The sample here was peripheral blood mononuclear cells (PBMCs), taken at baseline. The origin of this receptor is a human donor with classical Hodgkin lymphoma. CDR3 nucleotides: TGTGCCAGCAGCCGAGGGACTTCCTACAATGAGCAGTTCTTC. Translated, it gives CASSRGTSYNEQFF.